These 8 T cell receptor beta chains came from one sample sequenced in a study of T cells in Graves' hyperthyroidism and ophthalmopathy. The investigators amplified TCR beta CDR3 regions from RNA transcripts. HTBI primers were employed in a first-round RT-PCR of the TCR CDR3. TCRdb recomputed calls from the multiplex PCR reads with MiXCR, one row per CDR3 protein. The repertoire holds roughly 350,000 distinct CDR3 sequences, with roughly 15% as singletons. The sample taken for sequencing was blood. These receptor sequences come from a woman in her 40s with Graves' ophthalmopathy.

This clonotype has a handful of counts. The chain employs TRBV20-1 and TRBJ2-1, with 10 bases lining up with TRBD2. The CDR3 loop spans 15 amino acids. CDR1 is DFQATT and CDR2 is SNEGSKA in the germline V gene (reference sequence). Trimming took 5 bases from V and 5 from J; bases not matched to a gene: 9. CDR3 bases: TGCAGTGCTCTACCCCTAGCGGGAGACCACAATGAGCAGTTCTTC. Translation gives CSALPLAGDHNEQFF.

There are a few counts of this clonotype. V usage is TRBV29-1 and J usage is TRBJ1-3; D gene unclear. The V and J ends lost 0 bases and 2 bases respectively, with 5 bases between them. This CDR3 comprises 13 residues. CDR1 SQVTM and CDR2 ANQGSEA come from the germline V gene. The CDR3 DNA sequence: TGCAGCGTTGAAGACACAGCTGGAAACACCATATATTTT. Translating gives CSVEDTAGNTIYF.

The V gene is TRBV9, the J gene TRBJ2-3; 12 bases are shared with TRBD2. The CDR3 has 15 residues. CDR1 is SGDLS and CDR2 is YYNGEE in the germline V gene. The junction had 4 bases not matched to a gene; V was cut back by 3 bases and J by 5 bases. The CDR3 sequence is CASSASGRAGDTQYF. CDR3 sequence (DNA): TGTGCCAGCAGCGCTAGCGGGAGGGCGGGAGATACGCAGTATTTT.

This clonotype has at least ten counts. CDR3 DNA: TGTGCCAGCAGCCTGGACAGGGGAGGCAATCAGCCCCAGCATTTT. This gives the protein CASSLDRGGNQPQHF. The chain uses TRBV6-1 and TRBJ1-5, with TRBD1 identical over 9 bases. The CDR3 totals 15 residues. Looked up from germline, CDR1 is MNHNS and CDR2 is SASEGT. Unmatched junction bases numbered 5, after V lost 6 bases and J lost 2 bases.

This clonotype occurred once. The gene calls are TRBV2 and TRBJ2-6; the D is unclear. The V end lost 6 bases, the J end lost 3 bases, and 12 bases lay between the germline ends. Germline CDR1 is SNHLY and CDR2 is FYNNEI. The CDR3 totals 15 residues. In nucleotides, the CDR3 is TGTGCCAGCAGGGCACGTTCGTTTGGGGCCAACGTCCTGACTTTC. It specifies CASRARSFGANVLTF.

Many counts were recorded for this clonotype. The V gene is TRBV30, the J gene TRBJ2-1, with TRBD1 matching 9 bases. With 7 bases clipped from V and 1 base from J, the junction kept 5 bases outside the gene matches. The CDR3 runs 14 residues. Looked up from germline, CDR1 is GTSNPN and CDR2 is SVGIG (reference sequence). Here the CDR3 DNA reads TGTGCCTCAGACAGGGGGACATCCTACAATGAGCAGTTCTTC. It is translated as CASDRGTSYNEQFF.

Note on this clonotype: A much larger clonotype is one base distant, so this may be a read error. The gene calls are TRBV6-9 and TRBJ1-1; D might be TRBD1 (5 bases). Germline V CDR1 and CDR2: MNHGY, SVAAGI. The CDR3 spans 16 residues. This CDR3 reads CAGSYVPGRMNTEAFF. CDR3 in DNA: TGTGCCGGCAGTTATGTGCCGGGACGGATGAACACTGAAGCTTTCTTT.

For this clonotype: A much larger clone is a single base away; this may be a read error. The genes are TRBV2 and TRBJ2-7, with D maybe TRBD1 (5 bases). V lost 6 bases and J 12 bases, leaving 12 bases between the germline ends. The CDR3 spans 10 residues. The V gene's germline CDR1 is SNHLY and CDR2 FYNNEI. The CDR3 loop reads CASRQDGRYF. The CDR3 DNA reads as TGTGCCAGCAGACAGGACGGGCGGTACTTC.